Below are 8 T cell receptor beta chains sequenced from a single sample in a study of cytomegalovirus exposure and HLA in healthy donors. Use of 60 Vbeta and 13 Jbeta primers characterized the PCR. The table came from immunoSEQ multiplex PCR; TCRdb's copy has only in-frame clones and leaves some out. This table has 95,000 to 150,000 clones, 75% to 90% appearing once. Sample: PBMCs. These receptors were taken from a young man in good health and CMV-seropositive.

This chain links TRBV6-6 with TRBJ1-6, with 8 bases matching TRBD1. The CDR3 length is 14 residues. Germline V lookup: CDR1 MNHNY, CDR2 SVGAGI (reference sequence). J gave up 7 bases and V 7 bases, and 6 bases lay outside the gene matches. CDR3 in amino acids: CASTQGAGNSPLHF. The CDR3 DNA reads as TGTGCCAGCACTCAGGGGGCAGGGAATTCACCCCTCCACTTT.

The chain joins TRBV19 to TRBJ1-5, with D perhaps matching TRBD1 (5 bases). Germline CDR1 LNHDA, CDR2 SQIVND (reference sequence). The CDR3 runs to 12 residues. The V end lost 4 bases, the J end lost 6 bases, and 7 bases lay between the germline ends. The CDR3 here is CASSRQPQPQHF. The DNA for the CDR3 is TGTGCCAGTAGTAGACAGCCTCAGCCCCAGCATTTT.

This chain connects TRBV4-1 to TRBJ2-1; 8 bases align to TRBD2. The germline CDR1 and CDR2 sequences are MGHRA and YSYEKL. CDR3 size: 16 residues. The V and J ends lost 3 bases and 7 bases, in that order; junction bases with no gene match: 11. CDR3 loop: CASSHGLAPGRNEQFF. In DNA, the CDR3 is TGCGCCAGCAGCCACGGACTAGCCCCAGGGAGGAATGAGCAGTTCTTC.

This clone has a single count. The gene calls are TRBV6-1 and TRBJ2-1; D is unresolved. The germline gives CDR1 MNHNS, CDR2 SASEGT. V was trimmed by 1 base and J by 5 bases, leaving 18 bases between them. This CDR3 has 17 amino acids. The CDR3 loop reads CASSEGLSSDGDNEQFF. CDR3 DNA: TGTGCCAGCAGTGAAGGTCTATCAAGCGACGGAGACAATGAGCAGTTCTTC.

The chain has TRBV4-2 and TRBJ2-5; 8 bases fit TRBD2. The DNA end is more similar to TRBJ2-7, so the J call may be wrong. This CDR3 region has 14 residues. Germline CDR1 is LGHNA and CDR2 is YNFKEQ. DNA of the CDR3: TGTGCCAGCAGCCCTCGGGAGGGCTCCTACGAGCAGTACTTC. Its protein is CASSPREGSYEQYF.

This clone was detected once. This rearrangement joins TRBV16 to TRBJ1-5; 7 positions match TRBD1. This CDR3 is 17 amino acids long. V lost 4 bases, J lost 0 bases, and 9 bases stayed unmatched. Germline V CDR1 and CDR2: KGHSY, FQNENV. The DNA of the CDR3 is TGTGCCAGCAGCCCGACCACAGGGGAAAATAGCAATCAGCCCCAGCATTTT. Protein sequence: CASSPTTGENSNQPQHF.

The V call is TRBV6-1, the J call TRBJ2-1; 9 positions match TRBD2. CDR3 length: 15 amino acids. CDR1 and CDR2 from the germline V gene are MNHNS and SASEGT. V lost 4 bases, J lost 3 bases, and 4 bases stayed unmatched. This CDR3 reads CASSGSSGGYNEQFF. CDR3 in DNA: TGTGCCAGCAGTGGAAGTAGCGGGGGCTACAATGAGCAGTTCTTC.

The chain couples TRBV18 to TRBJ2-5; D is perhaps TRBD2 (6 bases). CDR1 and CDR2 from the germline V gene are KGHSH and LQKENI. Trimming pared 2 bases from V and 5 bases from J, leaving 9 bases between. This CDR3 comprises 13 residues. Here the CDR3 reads CASSPGGEETQYF. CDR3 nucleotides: TGTGCCAGCTCACCAGGAGGGGAGGAGACCCAGTACTTC.